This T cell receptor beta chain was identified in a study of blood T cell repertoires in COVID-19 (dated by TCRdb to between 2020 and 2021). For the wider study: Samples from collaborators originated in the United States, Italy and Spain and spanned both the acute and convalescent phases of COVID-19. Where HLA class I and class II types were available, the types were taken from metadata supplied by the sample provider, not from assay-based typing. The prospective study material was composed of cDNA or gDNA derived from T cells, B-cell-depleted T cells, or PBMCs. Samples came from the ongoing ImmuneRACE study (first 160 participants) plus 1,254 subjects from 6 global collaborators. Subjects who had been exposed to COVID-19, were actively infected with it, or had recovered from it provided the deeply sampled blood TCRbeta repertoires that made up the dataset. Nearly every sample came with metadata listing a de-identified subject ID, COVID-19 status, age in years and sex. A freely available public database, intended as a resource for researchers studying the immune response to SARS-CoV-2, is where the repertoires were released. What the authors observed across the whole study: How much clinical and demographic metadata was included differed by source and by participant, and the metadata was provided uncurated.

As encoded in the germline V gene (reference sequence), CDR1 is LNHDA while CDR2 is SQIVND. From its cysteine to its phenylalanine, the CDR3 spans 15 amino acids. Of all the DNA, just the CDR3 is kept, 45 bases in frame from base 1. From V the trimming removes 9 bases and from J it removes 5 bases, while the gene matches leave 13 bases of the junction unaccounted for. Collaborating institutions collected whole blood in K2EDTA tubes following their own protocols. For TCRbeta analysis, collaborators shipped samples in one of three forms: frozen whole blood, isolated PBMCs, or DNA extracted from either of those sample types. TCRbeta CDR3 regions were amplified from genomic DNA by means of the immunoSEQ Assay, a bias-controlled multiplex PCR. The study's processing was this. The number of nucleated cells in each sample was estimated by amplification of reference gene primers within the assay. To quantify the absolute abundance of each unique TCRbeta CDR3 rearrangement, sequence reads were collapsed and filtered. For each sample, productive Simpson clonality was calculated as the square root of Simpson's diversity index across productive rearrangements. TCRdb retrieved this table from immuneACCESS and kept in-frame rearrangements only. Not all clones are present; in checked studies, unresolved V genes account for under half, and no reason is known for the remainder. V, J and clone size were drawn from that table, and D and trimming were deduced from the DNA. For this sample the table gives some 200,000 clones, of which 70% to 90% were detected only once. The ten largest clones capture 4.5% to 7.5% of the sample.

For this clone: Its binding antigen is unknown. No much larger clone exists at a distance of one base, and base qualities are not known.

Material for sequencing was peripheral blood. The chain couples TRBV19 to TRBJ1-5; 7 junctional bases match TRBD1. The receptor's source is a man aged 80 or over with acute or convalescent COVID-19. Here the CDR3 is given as CASVRGGTGDQPQHF. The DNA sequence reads TGTGCCAGCGTGAGAGGGGGCACGGGTGATCAGCCCCAGCATTTT. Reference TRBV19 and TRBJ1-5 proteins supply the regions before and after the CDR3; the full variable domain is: DGGITQSPKYLFRKEGQNVTLSCEQNLNHDAMYWYRQDPGQGLRLIYYSQIVNDFQKGDIAEGYSVSREKKESFPLTVTSAQKNPTAFYLCASVRGGTGDQPQHFGDGTRLSIL.